This TCR beta chain was captured by sequencing in a study of vaccination and CD4 T cells after COVID-19. General study results and limits: Median SARS-CoV-2-reactive clonotypes rose from roughly 22 to 38, not significantly. Reactive clone data from convalescent patients indicated a median of about 90% appearing only post-vaccination.

CDR3 length equals 12 residues. Germline assignment: CDR1 MDHEN and CDR2 SYDVKM. Trimming cost V 4 bases and J 3 bases, with 7 bases left between them. This clonotype showed up just a few times. Its target is not known. MiXCR, run by TCRdb on the PCR reads, gives a single entry per CDR3 protein. The sample records about 18,000 distinct CDR3 sequences, about 62% being singletons. This sequence joins TRBV28 and TRBJ2-7; D ambiguous. This sequence was found in a human donor who had recovered from COVID-19. This sample comprised CD4+ T cells from blood, obtained before SARS-CoV-2 vaccination. The CDR3 sequence: CASSYFNYEQYF. The DNA of the CDR3 is TGTGCCAGCAGTTATTTCAACTACGAGCAGTACTTC.